The 16 T cell receptor beta chains listed next were all sequenced from one sample in a study of beta chain features in type 1 diabetes. The whole isolated RNA underwent reverse transcription, so sequencing captured expressed TCRB transcripts. TCRdb's copy holds only in-frame clones and misses some; the assay was immunoSEQ multiplex PCR. This table holds hundreds of thousands of clones, roughly an eighth found once. The specimen sequenced was naive CD4+ T cells from blood. These receptor sequences come from a young man in good health.

The chain uses TRBV4-2 and TRBJ2-3, with 11 bases lining up with TRBD2. This CDR3 spans 17 amino acids. J was trimmed by 2 bases and V by 3 bases; bases with no gene match: 7. Germline V gene sequence: CDR1 LGHNA, CDR2 YNFKEQ. CDR3 sequence reads: CASSQETSGRVTDTQYF. DNA of the CDR3: TGTGCCAGCAGCCAGGAAACTAGCGGGAGAGTCACAGATACGCAGTATTTT.

The chain links TRBV10-3 to TRBJ1-4, with 8 bases matching TRBD1. The CDR3 is 14 residues long. Trimming at V came to 4 bases and at J to 7 bases, leaving 5 bases not matched to a gene. Germline V gives CDR1 ENHRY, CDR2 SYGVKD. DNA for the CDR3: TGTGCCATCAGTGGGACAGGGAGTACTGAAAAACTGTTTTTT. This sequence encodes CAISGTGSTEKLFF.

This clone came up a few times. The V gene is TRBV4-3, the J gene TRBJ2-3, with D possibly TRBD2 on 5 matching bases. Trimming left V 1 base short and J 5 bases short, with 16 bases between. This CDR3 contains 16 residues. Germline lookup yields CDR1 LGHNA and CDR2 YSLEER. DNA for the CDR3: TGCGCCAGCAGCCAAGGATGGTCAGCGGCGCGAGATACGCAGTATTTT. Translation gives CASSQGWSAARDTQYF.

There are a few counts of this clone. The J gene is TRBJ2-7, the V gene TRBV28; perhaps TRBD1 as D (5 bases). With 8 bases removed from V and 3 bases from J, the gap between germline ends came to 14 bases. The CDR3 runs to 13 residues. Per germline, CDR1 MDHEN and CDR2 SYDVKM. The CDR3 loop reads CASSWGQGYEQYF. The CDR3 nucleotides read TGTGCCAGCTCGTGGGGTCAGGGCTACGAGCAGTACTTC.

This clone has a handful of counts. The V and J genes are TRBV27 and TRBJ2-5; D may be TRBD2 (6 bases). CDR3 length: 15 residues. CDR1 is MNHEY and CDR2 is SMNVEV in the germline V gene (reference sequence). V shed 4 bases and J shed 5 bases, with 17 bases lying between them. In nucleotides, the CDR3 is TGTGCCAGCAGTTCCGGCGGGGATGGCAAGGAGACCCAGTACTTC. Translated: CASSSGGDGKETQYF.

This chain connects TRBV7-2 to TRBJ2-7, with 7 bases that match TRBD1. V dropped 1 base and J dropped 5; count of bases not matched to a gene: 5. Germline CDR1 reads SGHTA; CDR2 reads FQGNSA. CDR3 length: 14 residues. DNA for the CDR3: TGTGCCAGCAGCTTAGGACAGGGTAACAACGAGCAGTACTTC. This sequence encodes CASSLGQGNNEQYF.

CDR3 coding DNA: TGTGCCTGGTCCTTACTGGGGGCAGGAGCGAATTCACCCCTCCACTTT. Its translation is CAWSLLGAGANSPLHF. This chain connects TRBV30 to TRBJ1-6, with D maybe TRBD1 (6 bases). Per the germline V gene, CDR1 is GTSNPN and CDR2 is SVGIG (reference sequence). The germline V and J ends were trimmed by 5 bases and 7 bases, with 21 bases remaining between them. The length of the CDR3 is 16 residues.

V gene TRBV7-3 combines with J gene TRBJ2-1, with D maybe TRBD2 (6 bases). The CDR3 covers 14 residues. Per germline, CDR1 SGHTA and CDR2 FQGTGA. V was trimmed by 8 bases and J by 9 bases, leaving 20 bases between them. The CDR3: CASAPGGPLREQFF. CDR3 nucleotides: TGTGCCAGCGCCCCAGGAGGGCCATTACGTGAGCAGTTCTTC. Drawing the rest from reference TRBV7-3 and TRBJ2-1, the complete variable domain is GAGVSQTPSNKVTEKGKYVELRCDPISGHTALYWYRQSLGQGPEFLIYFQGTGAADDSGLPNDRFFAVRPEGSVSTLKIQRTERGDSAVYLCASAPGGPLREQFFGPGTRLTVL.

This clone was counted between two and nine times. The chain recombines TRBV30 with TRBJ1-2; D is ambiguous. Deletions cut 2 bases from V and 0 bases from J, with 10 bases between. The CDR3 runs 14 residues. The germline V gene has CDR1 GTSNPN and CDR2 SVGIG (reference sequence). The CDR3 nucleotides read TGTGCCTGGAGTCGTACAGCCGCTAACTATGGCTACACCTTC. Translating gives CAWSRTAANYGYTF.

The chain is built from TRBV5-6 and TRBJ2-4, with TRBD2 matching over 9 bases. This CDR3 is built from 17 residues. Per germline, CDR1 SGHDT and CDR2 YYEEEE. The V and J ends lost 3 bases and 6 bases, in that order; junction bases with no gene match: 13. This chain's CDR3 is CASSSSHDSGRGNIQYF. CDR3 DNA sequence: TGTGCCAGCAGCTCATCTCACGATAGCGGGAGAGGAAACATTCAGTACTTC.

The rearrangement uses TRBV18 and TRBJ1-1; 8 nucleotides agree with TRBD1. With V trimmed by 2 bases and J by 4 bases, 6 bases remained unmatched. The CDR3 totals 15 residues. From germline, CDR1 is KGHSH and CDR2 LQKENI. The CDR3 DNA follows: TGTGCCAGCTCACCAAACGACAGGGGCGGCACTGAAGCTTTCTTT. The encoded protein is CASSPNDRGGTEAFF.

The rearrangement joins TRBV19 to TRBJ1-1; no reliable D call. The CDR3 sequence is 14 residues long. V lost 7 bases and J 4 bases, leaving 16 bases between the germline ends. The germline gives CDR1 LNHDA, CDR2 SQIVND (reference sequence). The CDR3 protein is CASTRPGRGTEAFF. The CDR3 DNA reads as TGTGCCAGTACCCGGCCGGGCCGGGGCACTGAAGCTTTCTTT.

J is TRBJ2-2 and V is TRBV2, with 7 bases lining up with TRBD1. Germline V gives CDR1 SNHLY, CDR2 FYNNEI. V shed 4 bases, J shed 6 bases, and the junction held 8 bases outside the gene matches. CDR3 length: 15 residues. CDR3: CASSGLTGAAGELFF. In DNA form, the CDR3 reads TGTGCCAGCAGTGGGCTTACAGGGGCGGCCGGGGAGCTGTTTTTT.

The V call is TRBV5-1, the J call TRBJ2-1; perhaps TRBD1 as D (5 bases). Per germline, CDR1 SGHRS and CDR2 YFSETQ. This CDR3 contains 15 residues. V gave up 2 bases and J gave up 0 bases, with 9 bases separating them. The CDR3: CASSFGHSSYNEQFF. The DNA for the CDR3 is TGCGCCAGCAGCTTCGGACACTCCTCCTACAATGAGCAGTTCTTC.

The DNA for the CDR3 is TGTGCCAGCAGTGTTCAGTTGATTTCCTACGAGCAGTACTTC. It is translated as CASSVQLISYEQYF. The chain uses TRBV7-2 and TRBJ2-7; no clear D. This CDR3 has 14 residues. From germline, CDR1 is SGHTA and CDR2 FQGNSA. The ends were cut back, 6 bases at V and 1 base at J, with 13 bases in the middle.

This clone was seen a handful of times. V usage is TRBV28 and J usage is TRBJ2-1; 8 bases align to TRBD2. This CDR3 has 15 residues. The V gene's germline CDR1 is MDHEN and CDR2 SYDVKM. After removal of 7 bases from V and 4 bases from J, the junction contained 9 bases not matched to a gene. In nucleotides, the CDR3 is TGTGCCAGCATGGCGGGGGGCCCAGAATACAATGAGCAGTTCTTC. This gives the protein CASMAGGPEYNEQFF.